The 5 T cell receptor beta chains presented below share a single source sample, sequenced in a study of OX40 agonist ivuxolimab in advanced cancers. Libraries were prepared by immunoSEQ multiplex PCR; TCRdb keeps only in-frame clonotypes and omits some of them. The sample lists about 86,000 clones; approximately 89% were seen once. This specimen consisted of CD4+ or CD8+ T cells sorted from blood, obtained in a trial of the OX40 agonist ivuxolimab. These TCRs come from an adult with an advanced solid tumor such as melanoma, head and neck, liver or kidney cancer.

This chain uses TRBV19 with TRBJ2-1; possible D gene TRBD2, 6 bases. The CDR3 loop spans 16 amino acids. Germline CDR1 reads LNHDA; CDR2 reads SQIVND (reference sequence). V was clipped by 4 bases and J by 2 bases, with 15 bases between them. CDR3 nucleotide sequence: TGTGCCAGTAGTAAGAGGATGGAGGGCCCCTACAATGAGCAGTTCTTC. Protein sequence: CASSKRMEGPYNEQFF.

In its sample, this clone was seen once. The rearrangement joins TRBV5-1 to TRBJ2-1; TRBD1 agrees at 7 bases. The germline gives CDR1 SGHRS, CDR2 YFSETQ. V shed 4 bases and J 9 bases; nucleotides not matched to a gene: 13. The CDR3 has 15 amino acids. CDR3 sequence (DNA): TGCGCCAGCAGCCAAGCGGAACAGGGGTGGGGTGAGCAGTTCTTC. Amino acids: CASSQAEQGWGEQFF.

This clone was picked up one time. The gene calls are TRBV10-1 and TRBJ2-4; 9 bases agree with TRBD1. CDR1 and CDR2 from the germline V gene are WNHNN and SYGVQD (reference sequence). CDR3 length: 18 amino acids. The trim removed 1 base at V and 0 bases at J, leaving 7 bases unmatched. In nucleotides, the CDR3 is TGCGCCAGCAGTGAGTGGGACAGGGCCTTATTAGCCAAAAACATTCAGTACTTC. Translating it yields CASSEWDRALLAKNIQYF.

The CDR3 protein is CASSNRGPGQGTGELFF. As DNA, the CDR3 is TGTGCCAGTTCCAATAGAGGGCCGGGACAGGGGACCGGGGAGCTGTTTTTT. J is TRBJ2-2 and V is TRBV7-2; 10 positions match TRBD1. This CDR3 spans 17 amino acids. Germline lookup yields CDR1 SGHTA and CDR2 FQGNSA. V gave up 9 bases and J gave up 5 bases; unmatched junction bases: 15.

J is TRBJ2-2 and V is TRBV30; no clear D. The CDR3 contains 11 residues. V lost 8 bases and J lost 7, with 11 bases in between. The germline V gene encodes CDR1 GTSNPN and CDR2 SVGIG (reference sequence). CDR3 residues: CAGRWDGELFF. CDR3 coding DNA: TGTGCCGGCCGGTGGGACGGGGAGCTGTTTTTT.